The source of this TCR beta chain is a study of synovial regulatory T cells in juvenile arthritis. Study results and limitations: Across patients, iaTreg TCR repertoires were mostly private, partly shared with synovial Teff and blood CPL.

This clone counts as medium-sized by frequency. Its cognate antigen is unknown. Each patient with active arthritis gave synovial fluid along with matched peripheral blood. Donors were about a dozen juvenile idiopathic arthritis patients with active disease. Median disease duration was 7 years, range 0.2-19.1. Synovial Treg cells showed FOXP3 TSDR demethylation like blood Treg cells. There are 14 residues in the CDR3. DNA is not on record. The germline CDR1 and CDR2 sequences are LGHNA and YNFKEQ. TCRdb's copy holds only in-frame clones and misses some; the assay was immunoSEQ multiplex PCR. This sample contains about 1,400 clones.

The sample consisted of Treg cells from the synovium. The source of this sequence is a donor between 2 and 29 years old with juvenile idiopathic arthritis. V is TRBV4-2 and J is TRBJ1-1; TCRdb selects TRBD1, and the lack of DNA leaves this call unchecked. This chain's CDR3 is CASSPGTGVTEAFF.